This T cell receptor (beta chain) was identified in a study of cytomegalovirus exposure and HLA in healthy donors. Study-level background: A subsequent analysis stated that the 95 to 150 validation repertoires were run on the same platform as the roughly 700 first-cohort repertoires. Whole-study results and caveats: Investigators reported approximately 150 TCR beta chains as tied to cytomegalovirus.

It was the roughly 110-subject validation cohort, separate from the 666-subject first cohort, to which the donors belonged. Repertoires were generated with immunoSEQ multiplex PCR, while TCRdb's copy carries only in-frame clones and drops some. The sample includes some 250,000 clones, 90% seen only once; the top ten take roughly 0.38%. The germline gives CDR1 SGHVS, CDR2 FNYEAQ. The CDR3 sequence is 15 residues long. V lost 5 bases to trimming and J lost 0 bases, with 11 bases between them. About this clone itself: Its antigen remains unidentified.

The clonotype was recovered from a woman aged 18-35 years in good health and CMV-seronegative. The sample was PBMCs. This sequence joins TRBV7-6 and TRBJ1-3; tentatively, D is TRBD1 (6 bases). The CDR3 DNA is TGTGCCAGCAGCCAAAGGACAGACTCTGGAAACACCATATATTTT. As protein: CASSQRTDSGNTIYF.